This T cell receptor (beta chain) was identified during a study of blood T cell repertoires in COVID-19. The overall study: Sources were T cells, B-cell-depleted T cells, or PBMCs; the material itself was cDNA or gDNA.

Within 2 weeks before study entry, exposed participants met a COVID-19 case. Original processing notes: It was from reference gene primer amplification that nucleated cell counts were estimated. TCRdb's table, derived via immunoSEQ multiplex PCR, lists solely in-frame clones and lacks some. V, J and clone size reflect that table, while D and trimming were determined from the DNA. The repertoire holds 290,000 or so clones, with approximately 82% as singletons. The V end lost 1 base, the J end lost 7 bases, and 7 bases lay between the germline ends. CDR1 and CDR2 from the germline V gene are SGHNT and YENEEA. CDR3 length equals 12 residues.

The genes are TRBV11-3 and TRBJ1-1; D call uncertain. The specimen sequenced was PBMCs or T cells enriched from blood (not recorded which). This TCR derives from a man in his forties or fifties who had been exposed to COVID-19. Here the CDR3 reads CASSLGGVEAFF. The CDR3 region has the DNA TGTGCCAGCAGCTTAGGAGGTGTTGAAGCTTTCTTT.